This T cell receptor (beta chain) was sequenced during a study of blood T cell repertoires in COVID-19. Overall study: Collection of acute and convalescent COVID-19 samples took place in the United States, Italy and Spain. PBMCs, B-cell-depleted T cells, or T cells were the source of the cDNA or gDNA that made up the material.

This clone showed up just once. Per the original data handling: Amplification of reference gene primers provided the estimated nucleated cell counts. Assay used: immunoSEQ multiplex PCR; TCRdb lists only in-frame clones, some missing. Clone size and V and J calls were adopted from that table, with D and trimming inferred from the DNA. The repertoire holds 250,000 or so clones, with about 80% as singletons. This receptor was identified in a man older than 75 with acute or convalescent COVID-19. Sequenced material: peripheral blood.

The CDR3 reads CATSDSGTFPNTGELFF. The CDR3 region has the DNA TGTGCCACCAGTGACTCCGGGACATTTCCGAACACCGGGGAGCTGTTTTTT. The V gene is TRBV24-1, the J gene TRBJ2-2; possibly TRBD1 for D (6 bases). This CDR3 has 17 amino acids. The germline CDR1 and CDR2 sequences are KGHDR and SFDVKD. Trimming took off 4 bases at V and 0 bases at J, with 14 bases between the two ends.